The source of this T cell receptor beta chain is a study of vaccination effects on CD4 cells after COVID-19. The study, taken as a whole, reports: Nearly all vaccine-induced clones in healthy recipients recognized only SARS-CoV-2.

TCRdb's copy holds only in-frame clones and misses some; the assay was immunoSEQ multiplex PCR. The sample holds 50,000 to 65,000 clones, roughly three quarters seen once. This CDR3 spans 13 amino acids. CDR1 is MNHEY, CDR2 SVGEGT, per germline. The V end lost 8 bases, the J end lost 5 bases, and 13 bases lay between the germline ends. Prior to sequencing, the ViraFEST assay stimulated PBMC with viral peptide pools, which expanded the antigen-specific CD4+ T cells. Subsequent to approximately 9 days of culture, CD4+ T cells were isolated. Testing of the vaccine recipients showed negative nucleocapsid antibodies and no prior SARS-CoV-2 infection. Note on this clone: Its antigen is still unknown.

This sample comprised CD4+ T cells from PBMCs cultured with HCoV-OC43 spike peptides, obtained before COVID-19 vaccination. Subset defined: HCoV-OC43 spike overlapping peptide pool stimulation. The chain carries TRBV6-2 or TRBV6-3 and TRBJ1-5; D unclear. The sequence was collected from a human donor who received a COVID-19 vaccine. CDR3 sequence (DNA): TGTGCCAGCCGCCTGCTTACTGATCAGCCCCAGCATTTT. As protein: CASRLLTDQPQHF.